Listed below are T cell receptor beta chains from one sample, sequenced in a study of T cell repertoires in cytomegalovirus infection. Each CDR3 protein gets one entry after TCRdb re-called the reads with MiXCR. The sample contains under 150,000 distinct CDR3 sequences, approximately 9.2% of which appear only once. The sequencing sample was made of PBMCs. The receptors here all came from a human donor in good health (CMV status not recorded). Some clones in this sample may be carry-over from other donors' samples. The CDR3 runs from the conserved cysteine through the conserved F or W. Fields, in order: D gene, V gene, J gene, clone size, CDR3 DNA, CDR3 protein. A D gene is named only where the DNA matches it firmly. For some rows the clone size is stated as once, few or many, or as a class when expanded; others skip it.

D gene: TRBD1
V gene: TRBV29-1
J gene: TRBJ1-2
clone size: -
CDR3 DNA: TGCAGCGCTCCGGGACAGGAGCGTGGCTACACCTTC
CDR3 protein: CSAPGQERGYTF

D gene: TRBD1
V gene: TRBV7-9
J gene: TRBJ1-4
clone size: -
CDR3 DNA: TGTGCCAGCAGCCTGGGACAGGGACGTGAAAAACTGTTTTTT
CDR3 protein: CASSLGQGREKLFF

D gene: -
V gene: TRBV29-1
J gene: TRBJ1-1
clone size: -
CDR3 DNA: TGCAGCGTTGTAAGAAGTATGAACACTGAAGCTTTCTTT
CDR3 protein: CSVVRSMNTEAFF

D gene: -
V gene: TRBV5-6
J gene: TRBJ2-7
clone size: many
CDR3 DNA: TGTGCCAGCAGCTTGGGCCAAAAGGGGATCTACGAGCAGTACTTC
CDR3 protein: CASSLGQKGIYEQYF

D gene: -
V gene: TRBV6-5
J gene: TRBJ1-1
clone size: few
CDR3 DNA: TGTGCCAGCAGTTACTCGGGGCATTCGAACACTGAAGCTTTCTTT
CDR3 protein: CASSYSGHSNTEAFF

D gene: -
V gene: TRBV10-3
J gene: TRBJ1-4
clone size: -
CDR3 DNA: TGTGCCATCAGTGTCGATAGGGGGGTTAATGAAAAACTGTTTTTT
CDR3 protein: CAISVDRGVNEKLFF

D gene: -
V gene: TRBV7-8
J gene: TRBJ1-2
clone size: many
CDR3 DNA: TGTGCCAGCAGCCGCAGGGGCTCAAACTATGGCTACACCTTC
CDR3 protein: CASSRRGSNYGYTF

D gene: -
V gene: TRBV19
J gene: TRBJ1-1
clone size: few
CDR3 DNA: TGTGCCAGTGCCGACAGTTATACGAACACTGAAGCTTTCTTT
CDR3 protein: CASADSYTNTEAFF

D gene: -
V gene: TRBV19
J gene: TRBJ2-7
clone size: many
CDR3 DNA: TGTGCCAGTACCGGGACCGACGACTACGAGCAGTACTTC
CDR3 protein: CASTGTDDYEQYF

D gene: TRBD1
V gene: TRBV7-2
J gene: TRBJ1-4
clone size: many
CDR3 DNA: TGTGCCAGCAGCTCAACATGGACAGGTTCGAGGGAAAAACTGTTTTTT
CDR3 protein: CASSSTWTGSREKLFF

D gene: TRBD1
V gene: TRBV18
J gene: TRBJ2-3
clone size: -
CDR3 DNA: TGTGCCAGCTCACCCGGACAGGGGGCCGCAGATACGCAGTATTTT
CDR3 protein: CASSPGQGAADTQYF

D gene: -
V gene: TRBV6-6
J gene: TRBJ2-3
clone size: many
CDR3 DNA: TGTGCCAGCAGCTCCGACACAGATACGCAGTATTTT
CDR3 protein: CASSSDTDTQYF

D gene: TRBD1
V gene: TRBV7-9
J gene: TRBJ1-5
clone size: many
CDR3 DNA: TGTGCCAGCGGAACAACAGGGGTGAGCAATCAGCCCCAGCATTTT
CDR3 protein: CASGTTGVSNQPQHF

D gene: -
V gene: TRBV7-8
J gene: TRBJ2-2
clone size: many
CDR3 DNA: TGTGCCAGCAGCTTAGGTTCGGGCGGCACCGGGGAGCTGTTTTTT
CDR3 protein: CASSLGSGGTGELFF

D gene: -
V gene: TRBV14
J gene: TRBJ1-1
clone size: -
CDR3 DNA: TGTGCCAGCAGCCACCCATTACCAGGGGCACGAACTGAAGCTTTCTTT
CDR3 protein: CASSHPLPGARTEAFF

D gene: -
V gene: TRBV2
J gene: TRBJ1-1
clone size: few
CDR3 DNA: TGTGCCAGCAGTGTCCAGGGGAGGTGGAACACTGAAGCTTTCTTT
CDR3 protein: CASSVQGRWNTEAFF

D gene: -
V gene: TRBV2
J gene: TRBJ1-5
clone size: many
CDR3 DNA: TGTGCCAGCAGTGAAGGAGGATCACTGCAGCCCCAGCATTTT
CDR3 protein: CASSEGGSLQPQHF

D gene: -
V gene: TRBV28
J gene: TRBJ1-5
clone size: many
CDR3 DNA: TGTGCCAGCAGGTCACGTCGGCAGGGGATTAATCAGCCCCAGCATTTT
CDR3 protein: CASRSRRQGINQPQHF

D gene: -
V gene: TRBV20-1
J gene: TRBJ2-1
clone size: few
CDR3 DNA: TGCAGCCCCGACTTCTCCTACAATGAGCAGTTCTTC
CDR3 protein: CSPDFSYNEQFF

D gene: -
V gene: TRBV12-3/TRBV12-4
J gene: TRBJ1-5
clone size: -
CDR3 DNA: TGTGCCAGCAGTTTACCGGGCCTTAGCAATCAGCCCCAGCATTTT
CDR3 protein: CASSLPGLSNQPQHF

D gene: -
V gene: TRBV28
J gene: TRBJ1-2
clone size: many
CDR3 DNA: TGTGCCAGCAGTTCTCCAGGGGACTATGGCTACACCTTC
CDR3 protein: CASSSPGDYGYTF

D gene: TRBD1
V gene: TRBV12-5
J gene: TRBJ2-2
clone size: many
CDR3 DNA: TGTGCTAGTGGACTCCAATTACAGGGGATCGGGGAGCTGTTTTTT
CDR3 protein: CASGLQLQGIGELFF

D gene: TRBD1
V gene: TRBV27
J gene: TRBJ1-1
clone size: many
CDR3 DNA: TGTGCCAGCAGTACTCTATACAGGGGGCGGTGGGTAGCTTTCTTT
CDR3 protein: CASSTLYRGRWVAFF

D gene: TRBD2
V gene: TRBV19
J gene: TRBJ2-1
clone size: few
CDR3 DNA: TGTGCCAGTAGTATCGGCCTAGCGGGGGGTCATGAGCAGTTCTTC
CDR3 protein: CASSIGLAGGHEQFF

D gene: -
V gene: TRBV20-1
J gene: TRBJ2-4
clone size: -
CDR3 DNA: TGCAGTCACGTCGCGGGGGCAACCATTCAGTACTTC
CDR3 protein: CSHVAGATIQYF

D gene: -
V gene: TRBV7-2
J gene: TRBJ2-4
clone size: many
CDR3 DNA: TGTGCCAGCAGCTTGCCTGGGGTGGGGATAGCCAAAAACATTCAGTACTTC
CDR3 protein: CASSLPGVGIAKNIQYF

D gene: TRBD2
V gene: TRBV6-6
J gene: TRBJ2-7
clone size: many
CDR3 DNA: TGTGCCAGCAGTCCAGCCGGGACTAGCGGGGGGGCCACGTACGAGCAGTACTTC
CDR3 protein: CASSPAGTSGGATYEQYF

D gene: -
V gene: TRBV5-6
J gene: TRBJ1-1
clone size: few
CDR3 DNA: TGTGCCAGCAGGACCCGTGGGGGGCTTGAAGCTTTCTTT
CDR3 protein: CASRTRGGLEAFF

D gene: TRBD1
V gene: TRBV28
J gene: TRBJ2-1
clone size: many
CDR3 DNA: TGTGCCAGCAGTTTGACCGGGACAGGGGACGGTGAGCAGTTCTTC
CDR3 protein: CASSLTGTGDGEQFF

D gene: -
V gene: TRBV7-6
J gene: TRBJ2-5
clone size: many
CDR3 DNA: TGTGCCAGCAGGCAGGGCAATCTCTGGGTAGAAGAGACCCAGTACTTC
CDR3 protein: CASRQGNLWVEETQYF

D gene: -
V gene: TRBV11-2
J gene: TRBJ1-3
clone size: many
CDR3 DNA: TGTGCCAGCAGCCCGGGGCGGGTGGGAAACACCATATATTTT
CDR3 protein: CASSPGRVGNTIYF

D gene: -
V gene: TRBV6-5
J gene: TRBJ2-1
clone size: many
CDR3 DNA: TGTGCCAGCAGTGGAGTATCAGACAGGGAGGTAAATGAGCAGTTCTTC
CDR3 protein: CASSGVSDREVNEQFF